Presented here are 18 T cell receptor beta chains from one specimen sequenced in a study of blood T cells in healthy people across ages. Sample-barcoded 5' priming and a J-beta primer mix drove a second PCR of 7 to 11 cycles. MiXCR, run by TCRdb on the 5' RACE reads, gives a single entry per CDR3 protein. This sample has some 1.5 million distinct CDR3 sequences; 25% to 30% occur once, and the top ten carry roughly 8%. Sequencing used blood. The receptors originated from a young woman in good health.

This clonotype has ten or more counts. This chain connects TRBV25-1 to TRBJ2-1; the D gene is possibly TRBD2 (6 bases). The CDR3 contains 14 residues. Germline V gene data show CDR1 as MGHDK and CDR2 as SYGVNS. The V end was cut by 8 bases, the J end by 2 bases, with 13 bases between. CDR3 residues: CASPGRETYNEQFF. The CDR3 region has the DNA TGTGCCAGCCCCGGACGGGAGACCTACAATGAGCAGTTCTTC.

This clonotype occurred a few times. The chain has TRBV6-6 and TRBJ1-6, with D perhaps TRBD1 (5 bases). V was trimmed by 7 bases and J by 6 bases, leaving 16 bases between them. This CDR3 region has 15 residues. CDR1 is MNHNY, CDR2 SVGAGI, per germline (reference sequence). CDR3 in DNA: TGTGCCAGCAATAGGGGTGGGGGGAGTAATTCACCCCTCCACTTT. Residues: CASNRGGGSNSPLHF.

Points on this clonotype: A much larger clone is a single base away; this may be a read error. This CDR3 reads CSAREFLVQQFF. The CDR3 bases are TGCAGTGCTAGAGAATTCCTAGTACAGCAGTTCTTC. The rearrangement links TRBV20-1 to TRBJ2-1, with D unclear. V was shortened by 0 bases and J by 11 bases, with 11 bases between the two germline ends. Germline V lookup: CDR1 DFQATT, CDR2 SNEGSKA (reference sequence). This CDR3 region has 12 residues.

J is TRBJ1-2 and V is TRBV6-2 or TRBV6-3; D may be TRBD1 (6 bases). Deletions cut 6 bases from V and 7 bases from J, with 18 bases between. The CDR3 runs 14 residues. CDR1 and CDR2 (germline): MNHEY, SVGEGT. For the CDR3, the DNA is TGTGCCAGCAGATTGACAGGAGGAGGATTTGGCTACACCTTC. It yields the protein CASRLTGGGFGYTF.

The chain employs TRBV7-2 and TRBJ2-3; the match to TRBD2 covers 7 bases. Germline V CDR1 and CDR2: SGHTA, FQGNSA. There are 15 residues in the CDR3. V trimming: 1 base; J trimming: 2 bases; junction bases outside the gene matches: 3. CDR3 residues: CASSLDGTNTDTQYF. CDR3 nucleotides: TGTGCCAGCAGCTTAGATGGGACTAACACAGATACGCAGTATTTT.

The V call is TRBV4-1, the J call TRBJ1-4; the match to TRBD1 covers 10 bases. V shed 4 bases and J 3 bases; nucleotides not matched to a gene: 8. The CDR3 extends over 17 amino acids. The germline gives CDR1 MGHRA, CDR2 YSYEKL. The CDR3 region is CASSPLDRGDSNEKLFF. The CDR3 DNA reads as TGCGCCAGCAGCCCACTGGACAGGGGGGACTCTAATGAAAAACTGTTTTTT.

A remark on this clonotype: Given a much more abundant clone one base away, this may be a read error. The V call is TRBV5-1, the J call TRBJ2-6; a possible D gene is TRBD2 (5 bases). Germline CDR1 and CDR2: SGHRS and YFSETQ. CDR3 size: 16 residues. The CDR3 sequence: CAGSPNPGSGANVLTF. The CDR3 nucleotides are TGCGCCGGCAGTCCAAACCCGGGGTCTGGGGCCAACGTCCTGACTTTC.

This chain links TRBV18 with TRBJ2-5; D unresolved. The J call may not be correct, given that the DNA end is closer to TRBJ2-7. CDR1 is KGHSH, CDR2 LQKENI, per germline. This CDR3 is built from 15 residues. Here the CDR3 DNA reads TGTGCCAGCTCACCACCGGATCGGCAAAACTACGAGCAGTACTTC. The encoded protein is CASSPPDRQNYEQYF.

The chain employs TRBV20-1 and TRBJ2-6; TRBD1 is a possible D gene (5 bases). Germline CDR1 is DFQATT and CDR2 is SNEGSKA (reference sequence). V was shortened by 6 bases and J by 6 bases, with 24 bases between the two germline ends. The length of the CDR3 is 17 residues. The CDR3 spells CSADTGDPPLEANVLTF. CDR3 coding DNA: TGCAGTGCCGATACAGGTGACCCCCCGCTGGAGGCCAACGTCCTGACTTTC.

Details on this clonotype: A read error may be the cause here, since a much bigger clone is one base away. This rearrangement joins TRBV7-2 to TRBJ2-7; D tentatively reads TRBD1 or TRBD2 (6 bases each). TRBJ2-4 explains the end of the DNA better; the J call may be wrong. Germline V lookup: CDR1 SGHTA, CDR2 FQGNSA. The CDR3 has 15 residues. The CDR3 sequence: CASSYGIGGTNIQYF. The CDR3 DNA reads as TGTGCCAGCAGCTACGGGATAGGGGGGACAAACATTCAGTACTTC.

The CDR3 here is CASSLNRGGTETQYF. CDR3 nucleotide sequence: TGTGCCAGCAGCTTAAACCGGGGGGGAACAGAGACCCAGTACTTC. V is TRBV7-2 and J is TRBJ2-7, with TRBD2 identical over 8 bases. Gene TRBJ2-5 matches the end of the DNA better, so the J call may be wrong. Looked up from germline, CDR1 is SGHTA and CDR2 is FQGNSA. The CDR3 runs 15 residues.

This clonotype was picked up a small number of times. The J gene is TRBJ2-5, the V gene TRBV12-3 or TRBV12-4, with 7 bases fitting TRBD1. The CDR3 length is 13 residues. The V gene end was trimmed by 4 bases and the J gene end by 5 bases; junction bases not matched to a gene: 4. The chain's CDR3 is CASSYRGMETQYF. CDR3 bases: TGTGCCAGCAGTTACAGGGGAATGGAGACCCAGTACTTC.

The gene calls are TRBV24-1 and TRBJ2-1, with 9 bases fitting TRBD2. The germline gives CDR1 KGHDR, CDR2 SFDVKD. The CDR3 spans 13 residues. V shed 3 bases, J shed 10 bases, and the junction held 3 bases outside the gene matches. The CDR3 sequence: CATSDVAGVEQFF. As DNA, the CDR3 is TGTGCCACCAGTGATGTAGCGGGAGTGGAGCAGTTCTTC.

This clonotype was observed at least ten times. The V call is TRBV7-6, the J call TRBJ2-6; D uncertain. Germline assignment: CDR1 SGHVS and CDR2 FNYEAQ. The V end lost 5 bases, the J end lost 0 bases, and 11 bases lay between the germline ends. This CDR3 comprises 16 residues. CDR3 amino acids: CASSPAADSGANVLTF. The CDR3 coding sequence is TGTGCCAGCAGCCCTGCGGCCGACTCTGGGGCCAACGTCCTGACTTTC.

CDR3 DNA: TGCAGTGCTAGCTTGCGAGGGACCCAGTACTTC. Encoded protein: CSASLRGTQYF. The chain employs TRBV20-1 and TRBJ2-5; D uncertain. The CDR3 runs to 11 residues. Germline CDR1 is DFQATT and CDR2 is SNEGSKA (reference sequence). V was trimmed by 3 bases and J by 7 bases, leaving 9 bases between them.

V gene TRBV10-3 combines with J gene TRBJ1-2, with D possibly matching TRBD1 (6 bases). Germline V lookup: CDR1 ENHRY, CDR2 SYGVKD. The CDR3 sequence is 14 residues long. V was clipped by 6 bases and J by 8 bases, with 19 bases between them. The DNA for the CDR3 is TGTGCCATCAGCTCCTTCGGGGGCGGGAAGGGCTACACCTTC. This codes for CAISSFGGGKGYTF.

The chain links TRBV10-3 to TRBJ2-3, with 7 bases fitting TRBD2. The CDR3 is 14 amino acids. V gave up 2 bases and J gave up 6 bases; unmatched junction bases: 5. The germline V gene has CDR1 ENHRY and CDR2 SYGVKD. CDR3 nucleotide sequence: TGTGCCATCAGTGAGGCGGGAGAGGGGGATACGCAGTATTTT. This translates into CAISEAGEGDTQYF.

The chain recombines TRBV5-1 with TRBJ1-6, with 7 bases matching TRBD1. J gave up 12 bases and V 4 bases, and 7 bases lay outside the gene matches. The CDR3 sequence is 13 residues long. Germline V lookup: CDR1 SGHRS, CDR2 YFSETQ. CDR3 sequence: CASSQHTGEPLHF. CDR3 DNA sequence: TGCGCCAGCAGCCAACATACAGGGGAACCCCTCCACTTT.